Presented here are 24 T cell receptor beta chains from one specimen sequenced in a study of T-cell memory formation after mild COVID-19. Each CDR3 protein is one row after TCRdb ran MiXCR on the 5' RACE reads. The repertoire holds 270,000 or so distinct CDR3 sequences, over 15% seen once, with around a fifth in the top ten. Input material: PBMCs or a T cell subset sorted from them (not recorded which). Receptor source: a man between 18 and 35 years old who had mild COVID-19 (a few samples of this study predate the infection). Cell type and time point are not known.

The J gene is TRBJ2-3, the V gene TRBV2, with 8 bases aligning to TRBD2. Germline assignment: CDR1 SNHLY and CDR2 FYNNEI. The CDR3 covers 14 residues. After removal of 3 bases from V and 6 bases from J, the junction contained 5 bases not matched to a gene. This CDR3 is CASSESGGPDTQYF. The CDR3 DNA is TGTGCCAGCAGTGAGTCGGGGGGGCCCGATACGCAGTATTTT.

The table lists this clonotype with a few counts. V gene TRBV30 combines with J gene TRBJ2-3; 9 bases align to TRBD2. Trimming at V came to 0 bases and at J to 2 bases, leaving 6 bases not matched to a gene. Germline V gene sequence: CDR1 GTSNPN, CDR2 SVGIG (reference sequence). The CDR3 contains 16 residues. The CDR3 bases are TGTGCCTGGAGTGTCGGTCTAGCGGGGTTCACAGATACGCAGTATTTT. Translated: CAWSVGLAGFTDTQYF.

V and J are TRBV7-2 and TRBJ2-2; unclear D gene. The CDR3 extends over 16 amino acids. Germline CDR1 is SGHTA and CDR2 is FQGNSA. Trimming took 6 bases from V and 7 from J, leaving 21 bases between them. The CDR3 reads CASRPPSSVGIGELFF. DNA for the CDR3: TGTGCCAGCAGGCCCCCCTCCAGCGTCGGTATCGGGGAGCTGTTTTTT.

Many counts were recorded for this clonotype. V gene TRBV7-9 combines with J gene TRBJ2-2; TRBD1 or TRBD2 may be the D gene (6 bases each). Germline assignment: CDR1 SEHNR and CDR2 FQNEAQ (reference sequence). Trimming pared 5 bases from V and 5 bases from J, leaving 18 bases between. CDR3 length: 16 amino acids. CDR3 sequence (DNA): TGTGCCAGCAGCCCGCCGGGACTCCAGGGGACCGGGGAGCTGTTTTTT. Translated: CASSPPGLQGTGELFF.

This clonotype was found a few times. The chain has TRBV28 and TRBJ2-1; D is unclear. CDR3 length equals 11 residues. Germline CDR1 reads MDHEN; CDR2 reads SYDVKM. Trimming took off 5 bases at V and 8 bases at J, with 7 bases between the two ends. The CDR3 DNA reads as TGTGCCAGCAGTCAAATAGATGAGCAGTTCTTC. As protein: CASSQIDEQFF.

The chain is built from TRBV4-3 and TRBJ1-6; tentatively, D is TRBD1 (5 bases). In germline, CDR1 is LGHNA, CDR2 YSLEER. Trimming cost V 1 base and J 10 bases, with 11 bases left between them. The CDR3 runs 14 residues. In DNA form, the CDR3 reads TGCGCCAGCAGCCAAGGTCCGGGGCAGTCACCCCTCCACTTT. It codes for CASSQGPGQSPLHF.

The J gene is TRBJ2-5, the V gene TRBV6-1, with D perhaps matching TRBD1 (6 bases). The CDR3 covers 13 residues. V dropped 4 bases and J dropped 2 bases, with 8 bases sitting between them. The germline V gene has CDR1 MNHNS and CDR2 SASEGT. The CDR3 is CASSVTGQETQYF. CDR3 bases: TGTGCCAGCAGTGTCACAGGGCAAGAGACCCAGTACTTC.

The chain recombines TRBV24-1 with TRBJ2-7; 8 nucleotides match TRBD1. V lost 4 bases, J lost 6 bases, and 7 bases stayed unmatched. Germline-derived CDR1 and CDR2 are KGHDR and SFDVKD. This CDR3 has 14 residues. The CDR3 sequence is CATSDFRGLFEQYV. The DNA of the CDR3 is TGTGCCACCAGTGACTTCAGGGGGCTGTTCGAGCAGTACGTC.

This clonotype was found many times. The CDR3 is CSARDLGGGTEAFF. CDR3 bases: TGCAGTGCTAGAGATCTTGGGGGAGGGACTGAAGCTTTCTTT. This chain connects TRBV20-1 to TRBJ1-1; D possibly corresponds to TRBD1 (5 bases). The CDR3 length is 14 residues. V was clipped by 0 bases and J by 5 bases, with 13 bases between them. CDR1 DFQATT and CDR2 SNEGSKA come from the germline V gene (reference sequence).

There are a few counts of this clonotype. The chain combines TRBV4-1 with TRBJ2-1, with TRBD2 matching over 7 bases. The germline V gene encodes CDR1 MGHRA and CDR2 YSYEKL. V lost 4 bases to trimming and J lost 3 bases; unmatched junction nucleotides: 9. This CDR3 is built from 16 residues. CDR3: CASSPVGAGVYNEQFF. CDR3 bases: TGCGCCAGCAGCCCGGTCGGGGCGGGAGTCTACAATGAGCAGTTCTTC.

This chain connects TRBV7-6 to TRBJ1-2, with TRBD1 as a possible D gene (5 bases). Germline CDR1 is SGHVS and CDR2 is FNYEAQ. Deletions cut 5 bases from V and 3 bases from J, with 13 bases between. There are 14 residues in the CDR3. CDR3 amino acids: CASSPDIGDYGYTF. CDR3 DNA: TGTGCCAGCAGCCCGGACATTGGGGACTATGGCTACACCTTC.

In nucleotides, the CDR3 is TGTGCCAGCAGCCCAAACAGGGGGGGAACTGAAGCTTTCTTT. It translates to CASSPNRGGTEAFF. V is TRBV11-2 and J is TRBJ1-1, with 8 bases lining up with TRBD1. The J segment lost 5 bases and the V segment lost 5 bases, leaving 7 bases of the junction unmatched. The CDR3 contains 14 residues. Germline CDR1 SGHAT, CDR2 FQNNGV.

This clonotype was seen a single time. The chain joins TRBV29-1 to TRBJ2-3, with TRBD1 as a possible D gene (6 bases). Germline loops: CDR1 SQVTM, CDR2 ANQGSEA. This CDR3 is built from 10 residues. Between the trimmed V and J ends, which lost 7 bases and 8 bases, there was a span of 10 bases. The CDR3 DNA reads TGCAGCGCTGCACAGGGTACGCAGTATTTT. It is translated as CSAAQGTQYF.

The chain recombines TRBV11-2 with TRBJ1-1, with D unresolved. The CDR3 is 12 amino acids. Germline CDR1 SGHAT, CDR2 FQNNGV. Between the trimmed V and J ends, which lost 4 bases and 6 bases, there was a span of 9 bases. CDR3 in amino acids: CASSSGWPEAFF. DNA of the CDR3: TGTGCCAGCAGCTCTGGATGGCCTGAAGCTTTCTTT. Looking up the rest from reference TRBV11-2 and TRBJ1-1 gives the full variable domain: EAGVAQSPRYKIIEKRQSVAFWCNPISGHATLYWYQQILGQGPKLLIQFQNNGVVDDSQLPKDRFSAERLKGVDSTLKIQPAKLEDSAVYLCASSSGWPEAFFGQGTRLTVV.

This rearrangement joins TRBV12-3 or TRBV12-4 to TRBJ2-7, with unresolved D. Trimming pared 1 base from V and 2 bases from J, leaving 6 bases between. This CDR3 is built from 13 residues. CDR3: CASSLDLPYEQYF. The CDR3, as DNA: TGTGCCAGCAGTTTAGATCTCCCCTACGAGCAGTACTTC.

This clonotype came up once. One junction end disagrees with the germline gene, perhaps due to a read error. V and J are TRBV7-2 and TRBJ2-3, with 8 bases that match TRBD2. Germline lookup yields CDR1 SGHTA and CDR2 FQGNSA. The CDR3 totals 18 residues. The DNA for the CDR3 is TGTGCCAGCAGCCCCCGAAGGCGCGGGGGGAGAAGCACAGATACGCTGTATTTT. Encoded protein: CASSPRRRGGRSTDTLYF.

V usage is TRBV4-2 and J usage is TRBJ2-3; 16 bases align to TRBD2. V lost 4 bases, J lost 1 base, and 8 bases stayed unmatched. CDR1 is LGHNA, CDR2 YNFKEQ, per germline. There are 19 residues in the CDR3. The CDR3 is CASSRSGLAGGFGTDTQYF. Here the CDR3 DNA reads TGTGCCAGCAGCCGCTCGGGACTAGCGGGGGGGTTTGGCACAGATACGCAGTATTTT.

This clonotype was detected a few times. The chain employs TRBV20-1 and TRBJ1-4, with unresolved D. The germline CDR1 and CDR2 sequences are DFQATT and SNEGSKA (reference sequence). The V and J ends lost 1 base and 8 bases respectively, with 8 bases between them. This CDR3 comprises 12 residues. CDR3 in DNA: TGCAGTGCTAGAGTAGCGGGGGAAAAACTGTTTTTT. Translating it yields CSARVAGEKLFF.

This clonotype has only a few counts. This chain joins TRBV6-6 and TRBJ1-1; no reliable D call. Trimming removed 5 bases at V and 3 bases at J, with 4 bases between. The CDR3 is made up of 11 amino acids. CDR1 MNHNY and CDR2 SVGAGI come from the germline V gene (reference sequence). The CDR3 is CASSRYTEAFF. As DNA, the CDR3 is TGTGCCAGCAGTCGCTACACTGAAGCTTTCTTT.

V is TRBV4-1 and J is TRBJ2-3, with TRBD1 matching 7 bases. After removal of 4 bases from V and 2 bases from J, the junction contained 12 bases not matched to a gene. This CDR3 region has 17 residues. Per the germline V gene, CDR1 is MGHRA and CDR2 is YSYEKL. The chain's CDR3 is CASSPRQGQTVTDTQYF. The CDR3 nucleotides read TGCGCCAGCAGCCCACGACAGGGACAAACGGTCACAGATACGCAGTATTTT.

CDR3 sequence: CAGQGASSQPQHF. DNA of the CDR3: TGTGCAGGACAGGGGGCATCTAGTCAGCCCCAGCATTTT. The chain links TRBV28 to TRBJ1-5, with TRBD1 matching over 11 bases. CDR1 MDHEN and CDR2 SYDVKM come from the germline V gene. CDR3 length: 13 residues.

CDR3 DNA sequence: TGCGCCAGCAGCCAGGAACAGGGTCGTCTCAGTCCCGGGGAGCTGTTTTTT. It encodes CASSQEQGRLSPGELFF. The rearrangement uses TRBV4-1 and TRBJ2-2; D perhaps matches TRBD1 (6 bases). The V end lost 3 bases, the J end lost 6 bases, and 20 bases lay between the germline ends. The length of the CDR3 is 17 residues. CDR1 is MGHRA, CDR2 YSYEKL, per germline.

J is TRBJ1-3 and V is TRBV6-2 or TRBV6-3; unclear D gene. CDR1 is MNHEY, CDR2 SVGEGT, per germline. The CDR3 is 14 amino acids. V shed 1 base and J shed 0 bases, with 4 bases lying between them. The CDR3 DNA reads TGTGCCAGCAGTTACTACACCTCTGGAAACACCATATATTTT. It yields the protein CASSYYTSGNTIYF.

This clonotype was recorded a few times. The chain combines TRBV4-2 with TRBJ1-4, with 9 bases identical to TRBD1. Per the germline V gene, CDR1 is LGHNA and CDR2 is YNFKEQ. The CDR3 totals 16 residues. Trimming removed 3 bases from V and 8 bases from J; junction bases left unmatched: 10. The CDR3 nucleotides are TGTGCCAGCAGCCAGTATGCGGGACAGGGCTACGAAAAACTGTTTTTT. It translates to CASSQYAGQGYEKLFF.